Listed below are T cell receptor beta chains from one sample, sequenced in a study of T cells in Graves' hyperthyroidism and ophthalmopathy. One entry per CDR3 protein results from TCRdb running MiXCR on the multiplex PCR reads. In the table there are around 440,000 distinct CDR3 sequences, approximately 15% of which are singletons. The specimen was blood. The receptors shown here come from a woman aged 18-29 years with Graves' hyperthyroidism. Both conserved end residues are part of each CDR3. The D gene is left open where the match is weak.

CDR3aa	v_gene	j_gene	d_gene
CASSIFGSSIYEQYF	TRBV19	TRBJ2-7	NA
CASSVGTPFYEQYF	TRBV12-3/TRBV12-4	TRBJ2-7	NA
CASSITYDAGELFF	TRBV19	TRBJ2-2	NA
CASSGNRAGATNEKLFF	TRBV6-1	TRBJ1-4	NA
CASSSGGGQPTKGYTF	TRBV7-3	TRBJ1-2	TRBD1
CASSPLRTSSTDTQYF	TRBV5-4	TRBJ2-3	TRBD2
CASAFRRMDRELFF	TRBV5-1	TRBJ2-2	NA
CASSPEIQIYNEQFF	TRBV27	TRBJ2-1	NA
CASSSSGRAWGEQFF	TRBV5-6	TRBJ2-1	TRBD2
CASSPRAGGLAGELFF	TRBV28	TRBJ2-2	TRBD2
CASNGGVSGELFF	TRBV6-1	TRBJ2-2	TRBD2
CATSAWGLGGDTQYF	TRBV24-1	TRBJ2-3	NA
CASSRGPIISTDTQYF	TRBV7-3	TRBJ2-3	NA
CASSWARGGNEQFF	TRBV7-3	TRBJ2-1	NA
CSAREQRTSNQPQHF	TRBV20-1	TRBJ1-5	NA
CASSQVPGETQYF	TRBV4-1	TRBJ2-5	NA
CSASPTTTDTQYF	TRBV20-1	TRBJ2-3	NA
CASSEAPDSIPYEQYF	TRBV2	TRBJ2-7	NA
CASTFPGGGSYGYTF	TRBV12-3/TRBV12-4	TRBJ1-2	NA
CASSSSTASRSGNTIYF	TRBV7-8	TRBJ1-3	NA
CASSEFTGLHEQYF	TRBV2	TRBJ2-7	NA
CASSLALFPSNQPQHF	TRBV7-2	TRBJ1-5	NA
CSVRRTDHYGYTF	TRBV29-1	TRBJ1-2	NA
CSAKGGLSGNTIYF	TRBV20-1	TRBJ1-3	NA